This is a list of T cell receptor beta chains from one sample in a study of cytomegalovirus exposure and HLA in healthy donors. Repertoires were generated with immunoSEQ multiplex PCR, while TCRdb's copy carries only in-frame clones and drops some. Of more than 80,000 clones listed, 65% to 80% were seen once; the top ten hold 2.5% to 3.5%. The sequenced sample was PBMCs. The receptors here all came from a female donor in good health and CMV-seropositive. Each CDR3 is given with its conserved first and last residue. Fields, in order: clone size, J gene, D gene, V gene, CDR3 DNA, CDR3 protein. A D gene is named only where the DNA matches it firmly. Clone size, where shown, is once, few, many, or a class for clones that have expanded.

clone size: few
J gene: TRBJ2-2
D gene: -
V gene: TRBV2
CDR3 DNA: TGTGCCAGCAGGCCACAACGTACCGGGGAGCTGTTTTTT
CDR3 protein: CASRPQRTGELFF

clone size: -
J gene: TRBJ1-2
D gene: -
V gene: TRBV5-1
CDR3 DNA: TGCGCCAGCCGGATTAGGAGGGCCGAGAACTATGGCTACACCTTC
CDR3 protein: CASRIRRAENYGYTF

clone size: -
J gene: TRBJ1-5
D gene: -
V gene: TRBV2
CDR3 DNA: TGTGCCAGCAGCGCCGGACAGTACGGTGGTCAGCCCCAGCATTTT
CDR3 protein: CASSAGQYGGQPQHF

clone size: once
J gene: TRBJ1-1
D gene: -
V gene: TRBV28
CDR3 DNA: TGTGCCAGCAGTTTATCCTTCCAGGGCATCACTGAAGCTTTCTTT
CDR3 protein: CASSLSFQGITEAFF

clone size: few
J gene: TRBJ1-1
D gene: -
V gene: TRBV19
CDR3 DNA: TGTGCCAGTAGTCGGAGTGCGAGGGCTGAAGCTTTCTTT
CDR3 protein: CASSRSARAEAFF

clone size: -
J gene: TRBJ2-4
D gene: -
V gene: TRBV4-1
CDR3 DNA: TGCGCCAGCAGCCAAGTAATAGACAAAAACATTCAGTACTTC
CDR3 protein: CASSQVIDKNIQYF

clone size: -
J gene: TRBJ2-5
D gene: TRBD2
V gene: TRBV30
CDR3 DNA: TGTGCCTGGAGTCCGGGACTAGCGGGGGAAGGGACCCAGTACTTC
CDR3 protein: CAWSPGLAGEGTQYF

clone size: few
J gene: TRBJ1-2
D gene: -
V gene: TRBV15
CDR3 DNA: TGTGCCACCAGCAGAGATCGTAAGGGGTTCTATGGCTACACCTTC
CDR3 protein: CATSRDRKGFYGYTF

clone size: -
J gene: TRBJ2-7
D gene: TRBD2
V gene: TRBV27
CDR3 DNA: TGTGCCAGCACCGGGACTAGCGGACGCTACGAGCAGTACTTC
CDR3 protein: CASTGTSGRYEQYF

clone size: -
J gene: TRBJ2-1
D gene: TRBD2
V gene: TRBV15
CDR3 DNA: TGTGCCACCAGCGACGGCTGGGGGGGGTACAATGAGCAGTTCTTC
CDR3 protein: CATSDGWGGYNEQFF

clone size: -
J gene: TRBJ2-4
D gene: -
V gene: TRBV9
CDR3 DNA: TGTGCCAGCAGCGTAGGAGGAGGGGATGGCATTCAGTACTTC
CDR3 protein: CASSVGGGDGIQYF

clone size: -
J gene: TRBJ1-2
D gene: TRBD1
V gene: TRBV13
CDR3 DNA: TGTGCCAGCAGACAGGGGTTCTATGGCTACACCTTC
CDR3 protein: CASRQGFYGYTF

clone size: -
J gene: TRBJ2-1
D gene: TRBD2
V gene: TRBV7-2
CDR3 DNA: TGTGCCAGCAGCAAACAAACCGGACTAGCGGGGCGGGATGAGCAGTTCTTC
CDR3 protein: CASSKQTGLAGRDEQFF

clone size: -
J gene: TRBJ2-1
D gene: TRBD1
V gene: TRBV6-5
CDR3 DNA: TGTGCCAGCAGTTACTCGGGACAGGGACTTATTAATGAGCAGTTCTTC
CDR3 protein: CASSYSGQGLINEQFF

clone size: -
J gene: TRBJ2-3
D gene: -
V gene: TRBV5-4
CDR3 DNA: TGTGCCAGCAGCTTAAGCCTAGCAGATACGCAGTATTTT
CDR3 protein: CASSLSLADTQYF

clone size: -
J gene: TRBJ1-1
D gene: TRBD1
V gene: TRBV6-5
CDR3 DNA: TGTGCCAGCAGTTACTCAGACAGGGCGAACACTGAAGCTTTCTTT
CDR3 protein: CASSYSDRANTEAFF

clone size: -
J gene: TRBJ1-3
D gene: -
V gene: TRBV30
CDR3 DNA: TGTGCCTGGAGTGTCGTTAGCTCTGGAAACACCATATATTTT
CDR3 protein: CAWSVVSSGNTIYF

clone size: -
J gene: TRBJ2-7
D gene: TRBD1
V gene: TRBV2
CDR3 DNA: TGTGCCAGCAGCCCCGACAGGGGGCTAGAGAACGAGCAGTACTTC
CDR3 protein: CASSPDRGLENEQYF

clone size: once
J gene: TRBJ1-2
D gene: -
V gene: TRBV15
CDR3 DNA: TGTGCCACCAGCAGAGGTGGTCGGTGGAGCTATGGCTACACCTTC
CDR3 protein: CATSRGGRWSYGYTF

clone size: -
J gene: TRBJ2-5
D gene: -
V gene: TRBV5-4
CDR3 DNA: TGTGCCAGCAGCTTGGAAGGGAGCAGGACCCAGTACTTC
CDR3 protein: CASSLEGSRTQYF

clone size: -
J gene: TRBJ2-5
D gene: -
V gene: TRBV7-6
CDR3 DNA: TGTGCCAGCAGCTTAGATGTTAGCCGCGAGACCCAGTACTTC
CDR3 protein: CASSLDVSRETQYF

clone size: -
J gene: TRBJ1-5
D gene: TRBD1
V gene: TRBV2
CDR3 DNA: TGTGCCAGCCGAAACCGTGACAGGGGGCTTCAGCCCCAGCATTTT
CDR3 protein: CASRNRDRGLQPQHF

clone size: -
J gene: TRBJ1-2
D gene: -
V gene: TRBV15
CDR3 DNA: TGTGCCACCAGCCAACGACGGAGCTATGGCTACACCTTC
CDR3 protein: CATSQRRSYGYTF

clone size: few
J gene: TRBJ2-1
D gene: TRBD2
V gene: TRBV6-5
CDR3 DNA: TGTGCCAGCAGCCTACTAGCGGGAGGACGACATGAGCAGTTCTTC
CDR3 protein: CASSLLAGGRHEQFF

clone size: -
J gene: TRBJ1-5
D gene: -
V gene: TRBV2
CDR3 DNA: TGTGCCAGCAGTGTGGCCCCGGGGAGCAATCAGCCCCAGCATTTT
CDR3 protein: CASSVAPGSNQPQHF

clone size: -
J gene: TRBJ1-3
D gene: -
V gene: TRBV15
CDR3 DNA: TGTGCCACCAGCAGAGCAGGGCTAGCTGGAAACACCATATATTTT
CDR3 protein: CATSRAGLAGNTIYF

clone size: -
J gene: TRBJ2-3
D gene: TRBD1
V gene: TRBV7-6
CDR3 DNA: TGTGCCAGCAGCCTTACAGGGGGAGATACGCAGTATTTT
CDR3 protein: CASSLTGGDTQYF

clone size: -
J gene: TRBJ1-2
D gene: -
V gene: TRBV7-2
CDR3 DNA: TGTGCCAGCAGCTTAGTGCACACCTCATCGGGAGCTAGGTATGGCTACACCTTC
CDR3 protein: CASSLVHTSSGARYGYTF

clone size: -
J gene: TRBJ1-6
D gene: -
V gene: TRBV21-1
CDR3 DNA: TGTGCCAGCAGCAAAGGAGGGCCATATAATTCACCCCTCCACTTT
CDR3 protein: CASSKGGPYNSPLHF

clone size: -
J gene: TRBJ1-6
D gene: -
V gene: TRBV7-2
CDR3 DNA: TGTGCCAGCGGGGCAGATTATAATTCACCCCTCCACTTT
CDR3 protein: CASGADYNSPLHF

clone size: -
J gene: TRBJ2-6
D gene: -
V gene: TRBV19
CDR3 DNA: TGTGCCAGTAGTGTCGCTGGGGCCAACGTCCTGACTTTC
CDR3 protein: CASSVAGANVLTF

clone size: few
J gene: TRBJ1-1
D gene: -
V gene: TRBV7-2
CDR3 DNA: TGTGCCAGCAGCGCTCAGGGGAACACTGAAGCTTTCTTT
CDR3 protein: CASSAQGNTEAFF

clone size: once
J gene: TRBJ1-1
D gene: TRBD1
V gene: TRBV30
CDR3 DNA: TGTGCCTGGTCCCCGGGACAGATCCAGGGGGCTTTCTTT
CDR3 protein: CAWSPGQIQGAFF

clone size: -
J gene: TRBJ2-1
D gene: TRBD2
V gene: TRBV28
CDR3 DNA: TGTGCCAGCAGTTTATGGACTAGCGGTAGTCACAATGAGCAGTTCTTC
CDR3 protein: CASSLWTSGSHNEQFF

clone size: once
J gene: TRBJ1-1
D gene: -
V gene: TRBV4-3
CDR3 DNA: TGCGCCAGCAGCCAAGAAGGGTTTGCAGGGTTGAGTGAAGCTTTCTTT
CDR3 protein: CASSQEGFAGLSEAFF

clone size: few
J gene: TRBJ1-4
D gene: -
V gene: TRBV20-1
CDR3 DNA: TGCAGTGCTAGGAGTAATGAAAAACTGTTTTTT
CDR3 protein: CSARSNEKLFF

clone size: few
J gene: TRBJ2-3
D gene: -
V gene: TRBV4-1
CDR3 DNA: TGCGCCAGCAGCCAAGATGAGGGTAACACAGATACGCAGTATTTT
CDR3 protein: CASSQDEGNTDTQYF

clone size: -
J gene: TRBJ2-7
D gene: TRBD2
V gene: TRBV4-1
CDR3 DNA: TGCGCCAGCAGCGCTAGCGGATCCTACGAGCAGTACTTC
CDR3 protein: CASSASGSYEQYF

clone size: -
J gene: TRBJ1-1
D gene: -
V gene: TRBV1
CDR3 DNA: TGCACCAGCGTCCGAGACAGCAGCACTGAAGCTTTCTTT
CDR3 protein: CTSVRDSSTEAFF

clone size: -
J gene: TRBJ1-4
D gene: -
V gene: TRBV7-2
CDR3 DNA: TGTGCCAGCAGCTTAAGGGGAGGGGAAAAACTGTTTTTT
CDR3 protein: CASSLRGGEKLFF

clone size: -
J gene: TRBJ1-1
D gene: -
V gene: TRBV28
CDR3 DNA: TGTGCCAGCAGTCAGGGGTTGGACACTGAAGCTTTCTTT
CDR3 protein: CASSQGLDTEAFF